These 20 T cell receptor beta chains originate from one sample sequenced in a study of CD8+ T cells in alopecia areata. The treatment here: oral pan-JAK inhibitor, 5-10 mg twice daily. Isolated RNA was reverse transcribed into cDNA used as the sequencing template. Assay used: immunoSEQ multiplex PCR; TCRdb lists only in-frame clones, some missing. The table includes 200,000 to 250,000 clones, around two fifths detected once. The sequencing used CD4+ T cells sorted from blood, collected at week 34, from a patient treated with tofacitinib. All receptors come from a human donor with alopecia areata.

This chain links TRBV7-2 with TRBJ1-1, with D possibly TRBD1 on 6 matching bases. The CDR3 totals 15 residues. V lost 4 bases and J lost 3, with 15 bases in between. Germline values: CDR1 SGHTA, CDR2 FQGNSA. CDR3 loop: CASSYPPDRYTEAFF. In DNA form, the CDR3 reads TGTGCCAGCAGCTACCCCCCTGACAGGTACACTGAAGCTTTCTTT.

This clone appeared many times. The gene calls are TRBV28 and TRBJ2-1; tentative D call: TRBD2 (6 bases). In germline, CDR1 is MDHEN, CDR2 SYDVKM. This CDR3 is built from 16 residues. V was pared by 6 bases and J by 6 bases, with 21 bases between. In DNA, the CDR3 is TGTGCCAGCAGCCTATGGGGCTTCCCCGGGGGCAATGAGCAGTTCTTC. It yields the protein CASSLWGFPGGNEQFF.

V is TRBV29-1 and J is TRBJ1-1, with a possible D match to TRBD1 (5 bases). The CDR3 extends over 11 amino acids. V lost 4 bases and J lost 7, with 10 bases in between. In germline, CDR1 is SQVTM, CDR2 ANQGSEA. The CDR3 DNA sequence: TGCAGCGTTGTAGGGGCAGGTGAAGCTTTCTTT. It translates to CSVVGAGEAFF. The full variable domain, rest sourced from reference TRBV29-1 and TRBJ1-1, is SAVISQKPSRDICQRGTSLTIQCQVDSQVTMMFWYRQQPGQSLTLIATANQGSEATYESGFVIDKFPISRPNLTFSTLTVSNMSPEDSSIYLCSVVGAGEAFFGQGTRLTVV.

This rearrangement joins TRBV5-1 to TRBJ2-7; unclear D gene. V was clipped by 5 bases and J by 3 bases, with 12 bases between them. Germline assignment: CDR1 SGHRS and CDR2 YFSETQ. The CDR3 sequence is 13 residues long. CDR3 loop: CASSSQVSYEQYF. In nucleotides, the CDR3 is TGCGCCAGCAGTTCCCAGGTGAGCTACGAGCAGTACTTC.

This clone was detected a few times. The chain combines TRBV7-9 with TRBJ2-1; 8 bases are a match to TRBD2. J lost 8 bases, V lost 5 bases, and 11 bases had no gene match. The CDR3 extends over 15 amino acids. Germline V gene lookup returns CDR1 SEHNR and CDR2 FQNEAQ (reference sequence). The CDR3 sequence is CASSLDGTRVDEQFF. The CDR3 DNA reads as TGTGCCAGCAGCCTAGACGGGACTAGAGTCGATGAGCAGTTCTTC. Full variable domain (remainder filled in from reference TRBV7-9 and TRBJ2-1): DTGVSQNPRHKITKRGQNVTFRCDPISEHNRLYWYRQTLGQGPEFLTYFQNEAQLEKSRLLSDRFSAERPKGSFSTLEIQRTEQGDSAMYLCASSLDGTRVDEQFFGPGTRLTVL.

The chain links TRBV29-1 to TRBJ2-7; TRBD1 is a possible D gene (5 bases). V was trimmed by 6 bases and J by 2 bases, leaving 17 bases between them. This CDR3 comprises 14 residues. In germline, CDR1 is SQVTM, CDR2 ANQGSEA. In DNA form, the CDR3 reads TGCAGCGTCCCCGCAGGGCAGCTTCCCTACGAGCAGTACTTC. This encodes CSVPAGQLPYEQYF.

The rearrangement joins TRBV6-1 to TRBJ1-5; D is possibly TRBD1 (5 bases). This CDR3 has 16 amino acids. Germline-derived CDR1 and CDR2 are MNHNS and SASEGT. V was pared by 2 bases and J by 4 bases, with 15 bases between. CDR3 sequence: CASSESPTGLNQPQHF. The CDR3 nucleotides are TGTGCCAGCAGTGAATCTCCTACAGGACTGAATCAGCCCCAGCATTTT.

The rearrangement joins TRBV30 to TRBJ1-2, with D maybe TRBD1 (5 bases). CDR3 length: 16 amino acids. Between the trimmed V and J ends, which lost 0 bases and 0 bases, there was a span of 14 bases. The germline gives CDR1 GTSNPN, CDR2 SVGIG (reference sequence). As DNA, the CDR3 is TGTGCCTGGAGTGTCCAGAGGGGCGGACCTAACTATGGCTACACCTTC. This gives the protein CAWSVQRGGPNYGYTF.

This chain joins TRBV18 and TRBJ1-1; D gene unclear. Germline CDR1 reads KGHSH; CDR2 reads LQKENI. The CDR3 spans 12 residues. Between the trimmed V and J ends, which lost 2 bases and 7 bases, there was a span of 8 bases. CDR3 sequence: CASSPRVDEAFF. CDR3 in DNA: TGTGCCAGCTCACCAAGAGTTGATGAAGCTTTCTTT.

V gene TRBV30 combines with J gene TRBJ1-1; D remains unclear. From germline, CDR1 is GTSNPN and CDR2 SVGIG (reference sequence). V was shortened by 0 bases and J by 1 base, with 3 bases between the two germline ends. The CDR3 has 12 amino acids. The CDR3 loop reads CAWSVGNTEAFF. The DNA for the CDR3 is TGTGCCTGGAGTGTAGGGAACACTGAAGCTTTCTTT. Full variable domain (remainder filled in from reference TRBV30 and TRBJ1-1): SQTIHQWPATLVQPVGSPLSLECTVEGTSNPNLYWYRQAAGRGLQLLFYSVGIGQISSEVPQNLSASRPQDRQFILSSKKLLLSDSGFYLCAWSVGNTEAFFGQGTRLTVV.

This clone was detected ten times or more. This chain uses TRBV30 with TRBJ1-1; D gene unclear. This CDR3 region has 13 residues. Germline lookup yields CDR1 GTSNPN and CDR2 SVGIG (reference sequence). V lost 5 bases, J lost 1 base, and 11 bases lay in between. DNA of the CDR3: TGTGCCTGGGGTTCAAGGCCGAACACTGAAGCTTTCTTT. Its protein is CAWGSRPNTEAFF.

This clone was seen just once. The chain carries TRBV7-9 and TRBJ1-1; the D gene is possibly TRBD1 (5 bases). The CDR3 length is 14 residues. Trimming stripped 6 bases from V and 4 bases from J, with 15 bases between. Germline-derived CDR1 and CDR2 are SEHNR and FQNEAQ (reference sequence). CDR3 protein: CASRYDSRRTEAFF. The CDR3 DNA follows: TGTGCCAGCAGGTACGACAGTAGGCGCACTGAAGCTTTCTTT.

V gene TRBV7-8 combines with J gene TRBJ2-7; 12 bases line up with TRBD1. The CDR3 is 16 amino acids. With 0 bases clipped from V and 6 bases from J, the junction kept 6 bases outside the gene matches. In germline, CDR1 is SGHVS, CDR2 FQNEAQ. CDR3 protein: CASSLALGQGAVEQYF. The CDR3 nucleotides read TGTGCCAGCAGCTTAGCCTTGGGACAGGGGGCTGTCGAGCAGTACTTC.

This clone was detected a few times. The rearrangement links TRBV9 to TRBJ2-3, with TRBD2 as a possible D gene (5 bases). CDR1 SGDLS and CDR2 YYNGEE come from the germline V gene. The CDR3 has 13 residues. V lost 4 bases, J lost 5 bases, and 11 bases lay in between. CDR3 region: CASSRLEGDTQYF. The CDR3 DNA follows: TGTGCCAGCAGCCGCCTAGAGGGAGATACGCAGTATTTT.

For this clone: The same CDR3 is also encoded by other DNA sequences in this sample. The V and J genes are TRBV11-2 and TRBJ2-6; D not resolved. Trimming took off 6 bases at V and 2 bases at J, with 8 bases between the two ends. Germline CDR1 reads SGHAT; CDR2 reads FQNNGV. There are 14 residues in the CDR3. The CDR3 DNA follows: TGTGCCAGCAGTCGGACGGCTGGGGCCAACGTCCTGACTTTC. Its translation: CASSRTAGANVLTF.

The chain carries TRBV9 and TRBJ1-1, with no clear D. Germline V gene sequence: CDR1 SGDLS, CDR2 YYNGEE. V shed 0 bases and J shed 5 bases, with 8 bases lying between them. The CDR3 runs 13 residues. Written as DNA, the CDR3 is TGTGCCAGCAGCGTAGTTATCAGGACTGAAGCTTTCTTT. Translating gives CASSVVIRTEAFF. The variable domain in full, with the rest retrieved from reference TRBV9 and TRBJ1-1, is DSGVTQTPKHLITATGQRVTLRCSPRSGDLSVYWYQQSLDQGLQFLIQYYNGEERAKGNILERFSAQQFPDLHSELNLSSLELGDSALYFCASSVVIRTEAFFGQGTRLTVV.

This chain links TRBV30 with TRBJ2-3; no firm D call. V shed 8 bases and J shed 5 bases, with 14 bases lying between them. The germline V gene has CDR1 GTSNPN and CDR2 SVGIG (reference sequence). The CDR3 totals 12 residues. As DNA, the CDR3 is TGTGCCCCGCGGCCCCGACGAGATACGCAGTATTTT. Translated: CAPRPRRDTQYF. Based on the CDR3 plus reference TRBV30 and TRBJ2-3, the full variable domain is SQTIHQWPATLVQPVGSPLSLECTVEGTSNPNLYWYRQAAGRGLQLLFYSVGIGQISSEVPQNLSASRPQDRQFILSSKKLLLSDSGFYLCAPRPRRDTQYFGPGTRLTVL.

The table lists this clone with a few counts. The CDR3 bases are TGTGCCAGTAGGGCAGGGATCACTGAAGCTTTCTTT. Amino acids: CASRAGITEAFF. J is TRBJ1-1 and V is TRBV19; perhaps TRBD1 as D (5 bases). The V gene lost 6 bases and the J gene lost 4 bases, with 9 bases spanning the gap. The CDR3 runs 12 residues. CDR1 and CDR2 (germline): LNHDA, SQIVND (reference sequence).

The table lists this clone with many counts. This chain joins TRBV19 and TRBJ1-5; D perhaps matches TRBD1 (6 bases). The V end was cut by 5 bases, the J end by 4 bases, with 9 bases between. The CDR3 is made up of 13 amino acids. Germline V gene sequence: CDR1 LNHDA, CDR2 SQIVND (reference sequence). CDR3: CASSGQTNQPQHF. CDR3 sequence (DNA): TGTGCCAGTAGTGGACAGACGAATCAGCCCCAGCATTTT.

The chain couples TRBV7-9 to TRBJ1-2; D not certain. The CDR3 loop spans 14 amino acids. The germline CDR1 and CDR2 sequences are SEHNR and FQNEAQ (reference sequence). Trimming left V 0 bases short and J 6 bases short, with 11 bases between. The DNA of the CDR3 is TGTGCCAGCAGCTTAGCCCTCCCAGGTGATGGCTACACCTTC. It is translated as CASSLALPGDGYTF.